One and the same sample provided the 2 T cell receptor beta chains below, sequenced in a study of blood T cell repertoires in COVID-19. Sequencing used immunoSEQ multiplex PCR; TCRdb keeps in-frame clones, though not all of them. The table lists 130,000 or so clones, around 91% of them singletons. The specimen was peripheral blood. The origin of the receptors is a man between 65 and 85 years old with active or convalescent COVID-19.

The CDR3 nucleotides read TGTGCCAGCAGCACGGGACAGGGGGCCTGCACCTTC. This encodes CASSTGQGACTF. The J gene is TRBJ1-2, the V gene TRBV6-5; 12 bases are a match to TRBD1. Per the germline V gene, CDR1 is MNHEY and CDR2 is SVGAGI. CDR3 length: 12 residues. V trimming: 6 bases; J trimming: 13 bases; junction bases outside the gene matches: 6.

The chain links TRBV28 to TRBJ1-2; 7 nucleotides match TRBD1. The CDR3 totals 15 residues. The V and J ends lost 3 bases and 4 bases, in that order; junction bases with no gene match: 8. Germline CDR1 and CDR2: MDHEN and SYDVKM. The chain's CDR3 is CASSLGQRDFYGYTF. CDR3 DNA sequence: TGTGCCAGCAGTTTGGGACAGAGAGATTTCTATGGCTACACCTTC.